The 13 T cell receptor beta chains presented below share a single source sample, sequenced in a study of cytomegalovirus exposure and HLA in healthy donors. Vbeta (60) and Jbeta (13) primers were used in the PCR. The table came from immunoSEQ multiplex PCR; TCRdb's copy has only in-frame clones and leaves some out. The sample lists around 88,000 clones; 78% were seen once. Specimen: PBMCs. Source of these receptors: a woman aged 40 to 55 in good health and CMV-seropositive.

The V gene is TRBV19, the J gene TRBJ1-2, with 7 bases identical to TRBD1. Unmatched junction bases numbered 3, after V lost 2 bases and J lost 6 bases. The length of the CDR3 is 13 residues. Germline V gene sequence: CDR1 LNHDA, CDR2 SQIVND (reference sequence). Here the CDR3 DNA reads TGTGCCAGTAGTATAACAGGGGAAAATGGCTACACCTTC. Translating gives CASSITGENGYTF. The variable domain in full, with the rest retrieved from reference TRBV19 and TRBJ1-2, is DGGITQSPKYLFRKEGQNVTLSCEQNLNHDAMYWYRQDPGQGLRLIYYSQIVNDFQKGDIAEGYSVSREKKESFPLTVTSAQKNPTAFYLCASSITGENGYTFGSGTRLTVV.

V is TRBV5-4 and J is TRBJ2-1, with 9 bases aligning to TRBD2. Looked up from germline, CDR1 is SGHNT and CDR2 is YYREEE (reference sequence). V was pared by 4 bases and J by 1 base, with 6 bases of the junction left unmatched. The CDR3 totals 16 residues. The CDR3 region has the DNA TGTGCCAGCAGCCGATTTCTAGCGGGATCCTACAATGAGCAGTTCTTC. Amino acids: CASSRFLAGSYNEQFF.

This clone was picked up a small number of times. DNA of the CDR3: TGTGCCAGCAGCTTAAGGGTTCACCTAGCGGGAGGAGTAACAGATACGCAGTATTTT. Its protein product is CASSLRVHLAGGVTDTQYF. This rearrangement joins TRBV9 to TRBJ2-3, with 11 bases fitting TRBD2. The CDR3 runs 19 residues. Germline trimming cut 4 bases from V and 3 bases from J; bases unmatched to any gene: 16. Germline CDR1 and CDR2: SGDLS and YYNGEE.

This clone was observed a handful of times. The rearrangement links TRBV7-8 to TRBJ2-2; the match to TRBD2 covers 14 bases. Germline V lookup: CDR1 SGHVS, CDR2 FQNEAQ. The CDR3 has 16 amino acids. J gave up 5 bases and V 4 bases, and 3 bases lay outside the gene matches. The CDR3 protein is CASSSRLAGGTGELFF. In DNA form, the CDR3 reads TGTGCCAGCAGCTCACGACTAGCGGGAGGGACCGGGGAGCTGTTTTTT.

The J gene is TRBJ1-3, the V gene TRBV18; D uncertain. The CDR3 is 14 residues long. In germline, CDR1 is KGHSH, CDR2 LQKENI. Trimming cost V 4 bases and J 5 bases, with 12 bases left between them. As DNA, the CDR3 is TGTGCCAGCTCACAAAGTTCGGGGAGAAACACCATATATTTT. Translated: CASSQSSGRNTIYF.

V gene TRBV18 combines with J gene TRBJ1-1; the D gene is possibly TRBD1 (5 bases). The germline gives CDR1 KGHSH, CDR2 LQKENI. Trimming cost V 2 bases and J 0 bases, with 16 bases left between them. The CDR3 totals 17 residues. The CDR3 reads CASSPNIIRTMNTEAFF. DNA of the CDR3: TGTGCCAGCTCACCAAACATCATCCGGACAATGAACACTGAAGCTTTCTTT.

The CDR3 DNA is TGCGCCAGCAGTGAAGCGGGAGGGCTTAGCGAGCAGTACTTC. Translating it yields CASSEAGGLSEQYF. The rearrangement links TRBV10-2 to TRBJ2-7; 10 bases fit TRBD2. Trimming removed 3 bases from V and 6 bases from J; junction bases left unmatched: 5. CDR1 WSHSY and CDR2 SAAADI come from the germline V gene. This CDR3 has 14 residues.

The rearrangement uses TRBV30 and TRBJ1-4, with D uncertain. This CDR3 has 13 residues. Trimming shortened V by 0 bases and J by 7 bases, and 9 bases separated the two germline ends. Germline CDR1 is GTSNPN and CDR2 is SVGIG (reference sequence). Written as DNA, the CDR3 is TGTGCCTGGAGTGTACTAGATTCTGAAAAACTGTTTTTT. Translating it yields CAWSVLDSEKLFF.

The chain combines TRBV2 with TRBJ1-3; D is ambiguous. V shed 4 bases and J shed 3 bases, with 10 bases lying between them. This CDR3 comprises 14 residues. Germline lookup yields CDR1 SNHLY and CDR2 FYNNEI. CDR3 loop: CASSVQFGGNTIYF. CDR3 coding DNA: TGTGCCAGCAGTGTGCAGTTTGGTGGAAACACCATATATTTT.

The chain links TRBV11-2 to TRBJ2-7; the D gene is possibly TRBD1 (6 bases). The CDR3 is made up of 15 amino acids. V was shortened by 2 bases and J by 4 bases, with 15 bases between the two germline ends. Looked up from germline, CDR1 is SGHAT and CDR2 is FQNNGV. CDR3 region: CASSLTQGLVYEQYF. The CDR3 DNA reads TGTGCCAGCAGCTTAACGCAGGGGCTGGTTTACGAGCAGTACTTC.

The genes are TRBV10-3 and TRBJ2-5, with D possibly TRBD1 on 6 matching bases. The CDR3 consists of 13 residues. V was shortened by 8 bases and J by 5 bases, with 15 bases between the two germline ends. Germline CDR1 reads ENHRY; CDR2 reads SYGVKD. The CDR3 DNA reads TGTGCCATCGCACAGGGAATAGGGGAGACCCAGTACTTC. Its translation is CAIAQGIGETQYF.

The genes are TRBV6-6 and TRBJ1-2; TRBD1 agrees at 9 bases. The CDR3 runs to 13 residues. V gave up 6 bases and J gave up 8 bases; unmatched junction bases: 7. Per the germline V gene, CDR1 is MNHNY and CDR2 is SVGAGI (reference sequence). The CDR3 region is CASRTGGAEGYTF. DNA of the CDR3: TGTGCCAGCAGAACAGGGGGCGCAGAAGGCTACACCTTC.

In DNA, the CDR3 is TGTGCCTGGAGTGTTGGAGGGGGCTTCAATCAGCCCCAGCATTTT. The encoded protein is CAWSVGGGFNQPQHF. This sequence joins TRBV30 and TRBJ1-5; 7 positions match TRBD1. V trimming: 0 bases; J trimming: 3 bases; junction bases outside the gene matches: 5. The CDR3 contains 15 residues. From germline, CDR1 is GTSNPN and CDR2 SVGIG (reference sequence).